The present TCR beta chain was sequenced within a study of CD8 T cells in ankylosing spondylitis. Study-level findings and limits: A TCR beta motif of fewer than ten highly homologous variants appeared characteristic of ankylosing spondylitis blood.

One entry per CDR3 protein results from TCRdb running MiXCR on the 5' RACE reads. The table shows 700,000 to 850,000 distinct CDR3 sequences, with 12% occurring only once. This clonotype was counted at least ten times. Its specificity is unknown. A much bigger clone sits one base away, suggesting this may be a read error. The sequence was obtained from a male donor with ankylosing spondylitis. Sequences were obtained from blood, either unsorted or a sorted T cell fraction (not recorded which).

The CDR3 reads CSASGNTEAFF. The DNA for the CDR3 is TGCAGTGCTAGCGGGAACACTGAAGCTTTCTTT. The V call is TRBV20-1, the J call TRBJ1-1; no clear D gene. This CDR3 contains 11 residues. Germline V gives CDR1 DFQATT, CDR2 SNEGSKA (reference sequence). V was trimmed by 3 bases and J by 1 base, leaving 3 bases between them.